Given below is one T cell receptor beta chain in context. The PCR had 60 Vbeta and 13 Jbeta primers. TCRdb keeps only in-frame clones here, not all; method: immunoSEQ multiplex PCR. Here the sample spans under 100,000 clones, approximately 79% being singletons. This specimen comes from a study of cytomegalovirus exposure and HLA in healthy donors. V lost 0 bases and J lost 0, with 9 bases in between. CDR3 size: 16 residues. The germline V gene has CDR1 LGHNA and CDR2 YNFKEQ. The specimen sequenced was PBMCs. This chain connects TRBV4-2 to TRBJ1-3, with D perhaps matching TRBD1 (6 bases). The source of this sequence is a human donor in good health. The CDR3 reads CASSQDPGDSGNTIYF. CDR3 coding DNA: TGTGCCAGCAGCCAAGACCCAGGGGACTCTGGAAACACCATATATTTT.